The rows below give T cell receptor beta chains drawn from one sample of a study of T cell clonotyping in hematopoietic cell transplantation. Some clones are missing from TCRdb's copy, which holds only in-frame ones; the method was immunoSEQ multiplex PCR. The sample has tens of thousands of clones; about 83% are singletons. The source was peripheral blood mononuclear cells, collected before stem cell transplant. The receptors shown here come from a woman in her thirties with chronic myeloid leukemia. Some clones in this sample may be carry-over from other donors' samples. The CDR3 runs from the conserved cysteine through the conserved F or W. A D gene is named only where the DNA matches it firmly. Size tells how often a clone was seen (once, few, many) or the class of an expanded clone, and some rows leave it out.

d_call	clone_size	v_call	j_call	cdr3_nt	cdr3_aa
.	.	TRBV19	TRBJ1-6	TGTGCCAGTAGCGGGGGTCGCGATAATTCACCCCTCCACTTT	CASSGGRDNSPLHF
.	once	TRBV7-6	TRBJ2-2	TGTGCCAGCAGCTTAGCCGGGACCAACACCGGGGAGCTGTTTTTT	CASSLAGTNTGELFF
TRBD1	.	TRBV30	TRBJ2-7	TGTGCCTGGAGCCCAGGGGGAACCTACGAGCAGTACTTC	CAWSPGGTYEQYF
.	.	TRBV27	TRBJ2-6	TGTGCCAGCAGATATGTATGGGACGGGCTCTCTGGGGCCAACGTCCTGACTTTC	CASRYVWDGLSGANVLTF
.	few	TRBV2	TRBJ1-3	TGTGCCAGCAGTGGGACCCTGGGGACCATATATTTT	CASSGTLGTIYF
.	few	TRBV6-1	TRBJ2-3	TGTGCCAGCAGTGACTACCATTCTAGCACAGATACGCAGTATTTT	CASSDYHSSTDTQYF
TRBD1	.	TRBV6-1	TRBJ2-5	TGTGCCAGCAAAGACTGGACAGGAGCAAAGTACTTC	CASKDWTGAKYF
.	.	TRBV7-2	TRBJ1-2	TGTGCCAGCAGCTTAGGGTTCTATGGCTACACCTTC	CASSLGFYGYTF
.	.	TRBV6-1	TRBJ1-2	TGTGTCGCTCAGCAGAGGATTAACTATGGCTACACCTTC	CVAQQRINYGYTF
.	.	TRBV28	TRBJ2-7	TGTGCCAGCAGTTTAGGGACAAGCCTACGGGAGCAGTACTTC	CASSLGTSLREQYF
TRBD1	.	TRBV10-3	TRBJ2-7	TGTGCCATCAGTGATAGGGCCAGGGGGTACGAGCAGTACTTC	CAISDRARGYEQYF
.	.	TRBV7-8	TRBJ2-2	TGTGCCAGCAGCCGACGGGGGCGGAACACCGGGGAGCTGTTTTTT	CASSRRGRNTGELFF
.	.	TRBV7-8	TRBJ2-1	TGTGCCAGCAGCTTGGACAGAGGCGCAGTCATCTCCTACAATGAGCAGTTCTTC	CASSLDRGAVISYNEQFF
.	.	TRBV7-9	TRBJ2-7	TGTGCCAGCAGCGCCTTACAGAGGCCTAAGGAGCAGTACTTC	CASSALQRPKEQYF
TRBD1	.	TRBV6-6	TRBJ1-2	TGTGCCAGCAGCCAGGGACAGGGAAACTATGGCTACACCTTC	CASSQGQGNYGYTF
.	.	TRBV6-5	TRBJ1-5	TGTGCCAGCAGTTACAAAGCAGGGAATCAGCCCCAGCATTTT	CASSYKAGNQPQHF
TRBD1	.	TRBV30	TRBJ1-5	TGTGCCTGGAGTGGGGGACAGTTTTATCAGCCCCAGCATTTT	CAWSGGQFYQPQHF
.	.	TRBV27	TRBJ1-1	TGTGCCAGCAGTTACAGGAGGAACCAAAACCGTGAAGCTTTCTTT	CASSYRRNQNREAFF
.	.	TRBV5-1	TRBJ2-2	TGCGCCAGCAGCTTATTAGATTCGAACACCGGGGAGCTGTTTTTT	CASSLLDSNTGELFF
.	few	TRBV2	TRBJ1-1	TGTGCCAGCAGGGTAACGGGGTCCCAGAACACTGAAGCTTTCTTT	CASRVTGSQNTEAFF
.	.	TRBV9	TRBJ2-1	TGTGCCAGCAGCGTAGCTCTGCGGGGCTTATACAATGAGCAGTTCTTC	CASSVALRGLYNEQFF
.	.	TRBV7-2	TRBJ1-2	TGTGCCAGCAGCTTAGATGCAGCCCCTGGCTACACCTTC	CASSLDAAPGYTF
.	.	TRBV4-2	TRBJ1-5	TGTGCCAGCAGCCAAGATGTGGGGGTGAGCAATCAGCCCCAGCATTTT	CASSQDVGVSNQPQHF
TRBD1	.	TRBV6-6	TRBJ2-7	TGTGCCAGCAGTCCCCGACAGGGGGCCACCTACGAGCAGTACTTC	CASSPRQGATYEQYF
TRBD1	.	TRBV5-6	TRBJ1-2	TGTGCCAGCAGCTTGGGGACAGGGCCCTATGGCTACACCTTC	CASSLGTGPYGYTF
TRBD1	.	TRBV5-1	TRBJ2-7	TGCGCCAGCAGCTTGGGACAGGGGTTATACGAGCAGTACTTC	CASSLGQGLYEQYF
TRBD2	.	TRBV6-5	TRBJ2-3	TGTGCCAGCAGTTACCGGACTAGCGGGGGGACGCAGTATTTT	CASSYRTSGGTQYF
.	.	TRBV9	TRBJ2-3	TGTGCCAGCAGCGCCGCCACCGGGGGTGATACGCAGTATTTT	CASSAATGGDTQYF
.	.	TRBV30	TRBJ1-1	TGTGCCTGGTTGGGGGGTGGTTGGACTGAAGCTTTCTTT	CAWLGGGWTEAFF
.	.	TRBV19	TRBJ2-3	TGTGCCAGTAGTGCCGCAGCAGGCCCAGATACGCAGTATTTT	CASSAAAGPDTQYF
.	.	TRBV7-8	TRBJ2-3	TGTGCCAGCAGCTTAGCGATCGGGGGGCGAACAGATACGCAGTATTTT	CASSLAIGGRTDTQYF
.	.	TRBV2	TRBJ2-7	TGTGCCAGCAAGCAGAGCACCGACGAGCAGTACTTC	CASKQSTDEQYF
.	.	TRBV19	TRBJ1-5	TGTGCCAGTACCAAGACAGGTTATAGCAATCAGCCCCAGCATTTT	CASTKTGYSNQPQHF
TRBD1	few	TRBV4-1	TRBJ1-1	TGCGCCAGCAACCCACTCGGGGCAGGGGGCCCAAACACTGAAGCTTTCTTT	CASNPLGAGGPNTEAFF
.	.	TRBV10-3	TRBJ1-6	TGTGCCATCAGTGAGTCTGGAAAGGCCAACAATTCACCCCTCCACTTT	CAISESGKANNSPLHF
.	.	TRBV30	TRBJ1-5	TGTGCCTGGAGTGCAGATCGCCGCACGTCTGGGAGGGGGATCCGGCCCCAGCATTTT	CAWSADRRTSGRGIRPQHF
.	.	TRBV30	TRBJ1-6	TGTGCCTGGAGGCAAAGGCGGGGGTCCTATAATTCACCCCTCCACTTT	CAWRQRRGSYNSPLHF
TRBD1	.	TRBV14	TRBJ2-3	TGTGCCAGCAGACTGACAGGGGCGCTGAGTACGCAGTATTTT	CASRLTGALSTQYF
.	few	TRBV7-8	TRBJ1-5	TGTGCCAGCAGCTTAGGGGTGAGGGGGCAGCCCCAGCATTTT	CASSLGVRGQPQHF
.	.	TRBV5-8	TRBJ1-1	TGTGCCAGCAGCTTGGTCCCACAGGGCGGGGAACCTGAAGCTTTCTTT	CASSLVPQGGEPEAFF
.	.	TRBV5-1	TRBJ1-1	TGCGCCAGCAGATTTGACACTACTGAAGCTTTCTTT	CASRFDTTEAFF
.	.	TRBV5-8	TRBJ1-1	TGTGCCAGCAGCTTGAACGGACAGCTTACTGAAGCTTTCTTT	CASSLNGQLTEAFF
.	.	TRBV5-8	TRBJ2-4	TGTGCCAGATCGAAGAGGGGGAGGAACATTCAGTACTTC	CARSKRGRNIQYF
.	.	TRBV7-6	TRBJ2-1	TGTGCCAGCAGCTTATCGGTCTCCTACAATGAGCAGTTCTTC	CASSLSVSYNEQFF
TRBD2	.	TRBV5-1	TRBJ2-7	TGCGCCAGCAGACGAAGGACTAGCGCGAGCGGGGAGCCCTACGAGCAGTACTTC	CASRRRTSASGEPYEQYF
.	.	TRBV9	TRBJ1-2	TGTGCCAGCAGACCCGGGCCAAGTGGCTACACCTTC	CASRPGPSGYTF
.	.	TRBV29-1	TRBJ2-5	TGCAGCGTTGGGGTGGAAAAAGAGACCCAGTACTTC	CSVGVEKETQYF
.	.	TRBV7-2	TRBJ2-3	TGTGCCAGCAGCCCTTCTCTAACGGGGCTCGGCACAGATACGCAGTATTTT	CASSPSLTGLGTDTQYF
.	.	TRBV30	TRBJ1-1	TGTGCCTGGAGCGGTGGGCAGAACACTGAAGCTTTCTTT	CAWSGGQNTEAFF
.	.	TRBV19	TRBJ1-1	TGTGCCAGTAAGTTCATGAACACTGAAGCTTTCTTT	CASKFMNTEAFF
.	.	TRBV5-4	TRBJ1-5	TGTGCCAGCAGCTTGGACCCCAATCAGCCCCAGCATTTT	CASSLDPNQPQHF
.	.	TRBV28	TRBJ1-2	TGTGCCAGCAGTTTGGGCAGGGTGACGACTAACTATGGCTACACCTTC	CASSLGRVTTNYGYTF
.	.	TRBV2	TRBJ2-5	TGTGCCGGCATATCCGTGGGCTCCTTCGGGGAGACCCAGTACTTC	CAGISVGSFGETQYF
.	.	TRBV2	TRBJ1-2	TGTGCCAGCGGGACGCAAGACGGGTATGGCTACACCTTC	CASGTQDGYGYTF
.	.	TRBV2	TRBJ1-2	TGTGCCAGCAGGGGGGACTCTGGGCTCTATGGCTACACCTTC	CASRGDSGLYGYTF